This T cell receptor beta chain was sequenced in a study of cytomegalovirus exposure and HLA in healthy donors (dated by TCRdb to the late 2010s). Turning to the overall study: An earlier analysis of approximately 600 of the donors reported about 290 Gb of sequence data and some 120 million unique TCR beta sequences from about 200 million T cells. To predict cytomegalovirus infection status, the study brought together high-throughput TCR immunosequencing, statistical association of individual TCRs with disease status, and machine learning. Across approximately 400 genotyped donors of the cohort, an average of roughly 200,000 unique TCR beta nucleotide sequences per donor were sequenced, and 15% to 20% of those sequences were non-productive. All discovery cohort repertoires had been generated using a single sequencing platform. Of the 398 genotyped donors, about 80% fell in the genetic ancestry cluster associated with self-reported Caucasian donors. HLA typing covered class I and class II loci at four-digit resolution. A later genetic analysis took genome-wide SNP genotypes for about three fifths of the roughly 700 donors and used that subset as a discovery cohort. The study used immunosequencing to profile the T cell repertoires of several hundred subjects and linked those repertoires to cytomegalovirus serostatus. Rather than drawing on any new phenotypic data, the later analysis identified candidate immune exposures from TCR beta sequences and the way those sequences occurred across donors. A later analysis re-analyzed previously published TCR beta repertoires from approximately 670 donors and added high-resolution HLA genotyping to study TCR occurrence patterns. Along with the roughly 710-subject first cohort, a separate validation cohort of over a hundred different subjects was used. An early release covering roughly 640 HLA-typed donors comprised about 300 gigabases of sequencing data and around 86 million unique TCR sequences. Typing coverage differed by locus: A, B, C, DRB1 and DQB1 were typed in roughly 620-640 donors, DQA1 in 522, DPA1 in 600 to 610, and DPB1 in just under 480. About 5 DR-DQ haplotypes were handled as single units for association and clustering, since linkage in the cohort was strong. An earlier analysis of several hundred of the donors used high-throughput TCR beta sequencing to judge whether each TCR beta V gene segment behaved as functional or pseudogenic. The study aimed to test whether cataloging public T cell receptors could reveal signatures of past pathogen exposure. Donor age, sex, ethnicity and CMV serostatus were collected together with the repertoire data.

The V and J ends are trimmed by 1 base and 3 bases, leaving 16 bases between them. The CDR3 sequence holds 17 residues, the cysteine and phenylalanine included. Here the CDR3 DNA is all that survives: 51 bases in frame from base 1. CDR1 MNHNS and CDR2 SASEGT are derived from the germline V gene. Concerning this clone itself: The clone's antigen remains unknown. It has no much larger one-base neighbor in the sample; base qualities were not kept.

In total, 666 healthy bone marrow donors made up the cohort. At the time of sampling, every cohort member was nominally healthy, though immune exposures that went unrecorded were likely present. The donor tested CMV seronegative, placing the donor among the 350 to 400 seronegative members of the cohort. A peripheral blood sample was provided by each donor, and peripheral blood mononuclear cells were used for TCR beta sequencing. The Qiagen DNeasy Blood Extraction Kit was used to extract genomic DNA from the blood cell samples. Overall study outcomes, separate from this receptor: This cohort had only TCR beta chains sequenced, and the lack of alpha or paired-chain data limited which features could be detected. Because counts were too low, more than 15 rarely observed V segments, including chromosome 9 orphons, were left out of the earlier analysis of 587 of the donors. A later analysis found that HLA-associated TCR beta chains were more clonally expanded and had lower generation probabilities than equally common non-associated chains. Linkage disequilibrium might explain the correlated functional status among segregating V segments, but an unknown experimental factor could not be ruled out. In both the original and validation cohorts, the classifier was reported to diagnose cytomegalovirus status with high specificity and sensitivity. In a later genetic analysis, fewer N-insertions in productive TCRs were reported among donors in an Asian-associated ancestry cluster than the roughly 700-donor mean. A few of the identified cytomegalovirus-associated TCR beta chains were confirmed in vitro to be specific for cytomegalovirus antigens. The sequencing pipeline was judged likely to have produced a cluster of highly shared sequence variants as a technical artifact. In a later analysis, the rate of TCR association differed among HLA loci, with DRB1 alleles having the most associated TCRs and HLA-C alleles having the fewest. A total of 164 TCR beta chains were listed by the study as associated with cytomegalovirus. In a later genetic analysis, a missense DCLRE1C variant was associated with V-gene and J-gene trimming of TCR beta chains, and the association was replicated in an independent cohort. The presence/absence analyses assumed that sequencing depth was roughly uniform across donors, and that assumption may not be true. In a later analysis, 15,000 to 20,000 TCR beta sequences were associated with specific HLA alleles at a false discovery rate of 0.05. Assigning TCR associations to individual alleles was difficult when HLA alleles, especially DR and DQ, strongly co-occurred. Some IMGT-functional V segments, including TRBV6-2 and TRBV6-3, could not be told apart with the 87-base-pair reads, so those segments were excluded. A later analysis reported that several top co-occurrence clusters appeared linked to parvovirus B19, influenza, CMV and Epstein-Barr virus. It was suggested by the authors that the approach could potentially be generalized to other disease states and immunological phenotypes. The only immune exposure information available for the cohort was CMV serostatus. Because HLA typing was unavailable for some donors at each locus, only the typed subset was used in association tests. Most TCR sequences were seen in very few donors, while some public TCRs were found in many individuals. Broadly in line with IMGT annotations, most TCR beta V segments showed up in productive rearrangements about 87% or about 30% of the time in an earlier analysis of around 550 of the donors. A further reported finding was that TCR beta sequences accurately predicted the HLA-A and HLA-B alleles for most subjects in the first cohort. According to a later analysis, most CMV-associated TCR beta chains appeared to be HLA-restricted, and the HLA associations seemed to be driven largely by CMV exposure.

The library relied on the immunoSEQ multiplex PCR assay. A mixture of 60 forward primers for TCR Vbeta segments and 13 reverse primers for TCR Jbeta segments was used in the multiplex PCR. Amplification of the CDR3 region of rearranged TCR beta genes was performed with a multiplex PCR assay on genomic DNA. The amplified TCR beta libraries were sequenced on the Illumina HiSeq System as 87-base-pair reads. In the source study's methods: A later analysis tallied roughly 78 million unique TCR beta chains across the 640 or so repertoires, and approximately 11 million of those chains were shared by two or more donors. A nearest-neighbor algorithm error-corrected the raw reads and collapsed the reads into unique sequences, merging closely related sequences to remove PCR and sequencing errors. Alignment of CDR3 sequences to IMGT reference sequences was used to assign V, D and J gene segments. For a sequence to be retained, at least a six-nucleotide match to both a V gene segment and a J gene segment was required. A rearrangement counted as productive if the CDR3 had no stop codons and remained in frame with V and J, and every other rearrangement counted as non-productive. CDR3 was defined by IMGT convention, running from the second conserved V-encoded cysteine to the conserved J-encoded phenylalanine. Sequences without an unambiguous match to a single V gene segment were excluded from the earlier analysis of approximately 560 of the donors. An earlier analysis of several hundred of the donors called V segments functional above 56.7% productive rearrangements and segregating when the between-donor standard deviation exceeded 5%. To diagnose cytomegalovirus status from the catalog of TCR beta chain sequences, a statistical classification framework was built. V and J gene assignment, in a later analysis, came from comparing TCR nucleotide sequences with IMGT/GENE-DB human TR gene sequences. Using the TCRdist pipeline, a later analysis assigned CDR3 sequences along with most-parsimonious VDJ recombination scenarios. A later analysis defined each TCR beta chain by its CDR3 amino acid sequence plus V-gene family, and excluded reads lacking a unique V-gene family. In a later analysis, fewer than 650 highly shared, low-generation-probability nucleotide sequences were removed to address suspected cross-contamination and a sequencing artifact. In a later analysis, a clonal expansion index for each public chain was calculated from normalized within-repertoire ranks of inferred template counts. In a later analysis, generation probabilities were computed using a VDJ recombination model fitted to out-of-frame rearrangements, and the results were checked against IGoR. In a later analysis, TCR-TCR, TCR-HLA and TCR-CMV co-occurrence was scored with hypergeometric tests, and a repertoire-size bias correction was applied to TCR pairs. False discovery rates were estimated in a later analysis by permuting HLA or CMV assignments 20 times. A later analysis grouped co-occurring TCRs with DBSCAN, adding TCRdist sequence similarity when clustering within HLA-allele-positive subsets. Repertoires with fewer than 30,000 or more than 120,000 public chains, plus five repertoires with anomalous nucleotide sharing, were excluded from co-occurrence clustering. In its TCRdb copy, this immuneACCESS table keeps in-frame sequences only and misses some clones. Where compared with another copy, unresolved V genes explain less than half of these, and the others have no known cause. V, J and clone size were drawn from that table, and D and trimming were deduced from the DNA. Present in this sample are about 120,000 clones, 79% of which were seen just once. The leading ten clones occupy roughly 2% of the sample.

This TCR came from a man aged 18 to 35 in good health and CMV-seronegative. Sequencing was done on a sample of PBMCs. Rearrangement joined TRBV6-1 to TRBJ2-1; a tentative D call is TRBD2 (6 bases match). The CDR3 here reads CASSEGDGGIVYNEQFF. The DNA sequence is TGTGCCAGCAGTGAAGGGGACGGCGGGATAGTCTACAATGAGCAGTTCTTC.